One and the same sample provided the 2 T cell receptor beta chains below, sequenced in a study of early T cells in non-severe SARS-CoV-2 infection. MiXCR, applied by TCRdb to the 5' RACE reads, yields one record per CDR3 protein. The repertoire includes about 92,000 distinct CDR3 sequences, 16% of them detected once, and 0.95% to 1.5% sits in the top ten. Sequencing input: whole blood. The origin of the receptors is an adult who was a healthcare worker with PCR-confirmed SARS-CoV-2 infection or an uninfected control (not recorded which).

This chain uses TRBV7-9 with TRBJ1-4; D ambiguous. CDR1 is SEHNR and CDR2 is FQNEAQ in the germline V gene (reference sequence). V was shortened by 9 bases and J by 9 bases, with 14 bases between the two germline ends. This CDR3 contains 12 residues. The chain's CDR3 is CASSPFEKKLFF. The CDR3, as DNA: TGTGCCAGTAGCCCCTTCGAGAAAAAACTGTTTTTT.

The genes are TRBV29-1 and TRBJ1-1, with D unresolved. The germline CDR1 and CDR2 sequences are SQVTM and ANQGSEA. CDR3 length: 12 residues. V was trimmed by 4 bases and J by 5 bases, leaving 11 bases between them. The chain's CDR3 is CSVVVGQTEAFF. The DNA of the CDR3 is TGCAGCGTTGTTGTAGGGCAGACTGAAGCTTTCTTT.